This TCR beta chain emerged from a study of T cells in Graves' hyperthyroidism and ophthalmopathy. Whole-study results and caveats: Ophthalmopathy was predicted by the model a median of 6.5 months ahead of onset.

The CDR3 is 9 residues long. Germline values: CDR1 SNHLY, CDR2 FYNNEI. The CDR3 regions of TCR beta were amplified from RNA transcripts. When the TCR CDR3 underwent first-round RT-PCR, the HTBI primer set was used. MiXCR was run by TCRdb on the multiplex PCR reads, yielding one entry per CDR3 protein. Of fewer than 900,000 distinct CDR3 sequences listed, roughly 17% are singletons. This clonotype came up a few times. Its antigen is not identified. The TCR originated in a man in his late teens or twenties with Graves' hyperthyroidism. The sample was blood. This chain uses TRBV2 with TRBJ1-1; the D is unclear. The CDR3 bases are TGTGCAGCGAACACTGAAGCTTTCTTT. Translation gives CAANTEAFF.